Shown below are 28 T cell receptor beta chains from a single sample sequenced in a study of shared clonotypes between healthy human individuals. TCRdb keeps only in-frame clones here, not all; method: immunoSEQ multiplex PCR. Here the sample spans around 1.9 million clones, about 93% being singletons. Naive CD8 isolation took CD45RO-negative cells positively selected for CCR7 and excluded terminally differentiated effector memory CD45RA+ cells. Sequencing was performed on naive CD8+ T cells from PBMCs. The receptors stem from a man aged 18 to 29 in good health. Some clones in this sample may be carry-over from other donors' samples.

V is TRBV9 and J is TRBJ1-1; the match to TRBD1 covers 9 bases. Trimming cost V 4 bases and J 3 bases; bases outside gene matches: 7. Germline loops: CDR1 SGDLS, CDR2 YYNGEE. CDR3 length: 15 residues. CDR3 nucleotides: TGTGCCAGCAGCCCCTCGGGACAGGGCGACACTGAAGCTTTCTTT. Amino acid sequence: CASSPSGQGDTEAFF. The full variable domain, with the rest looked up from reference TRBV9 and TRBJ1-1, is DSGVTQTPKHLITATGQRVTLRCSPRSGDLSVYWYQQSLDQGLQFLIQYYNGEERAKGNILERFSAQQFPDLHSELNLSSLELGDSALYFCASSPSGQGDTEAFFGQGTRLTVV.

The genes are TRBV5-5 and TRBJ1-2; 8 nucleotides align to TRBD1. J gave up 2 bases and V 4 bases, and 7 bases lay outside the gene matches. Germline assignment: CDR1 SGHKS and CDR2 YYEKEE (reference sequence). The CDR3 is made up of 15 amino acids. The CDR3 bases are TGTGCCAGCAGCCCAGGGACAGGCCTCAACTATGGCTACACCTTC. The encoded protein is CASSPGTGLNYGYTF. Together with reference TRBV5-5 and TRBJ1-2, the CDR3 gives the full variable domain: DAGVTQSPTHLIKTRGQQVTLRCSPISGHKSVSWYQQVLGQGPQFIFQYYEKEERGRGNFPDRFSARQFPNYSSELNVNALLLGDSALYLCASSPGTGLNYGYTFGSGTRLTVV.

This clone has only one observation. This sequence joins TRBV6-5 and TRBJ2-7; no definite D call. CDR1 and CDR2 from the germline V gene are MNHEY and SVGAGI. V gave up 9 bases and J gave up 1 base, with 13 bases separating them. This CDR3 is built from 13 residues. The CDR3 sequence: CASTDDTSYEQYF. The CDR3 DNA is TGTGCCAGTACGGACGACACATCCTACGAGCAGTACTTC.

J is TRBJ2-7 and V is TRBV6-5; 10 positions match TRBD2. This CDR3 has 15 residues. The junction had 7 bases not matched to a gene; V was cut back by 6 bases and J by 2 bases. Germline V gene lookup returns CDR1 MNHEY and CDR2 SVGAGI. The CDR3 here is CASSQRTSGTYEQYF. Written as DNA, the CDR3 is TGTGCCAGCAGCCAACGGACTAGCGGAACCTACGAGCAGTACTTC.

The J gene is TRBJ1-2, the V gene TRBV19; a possible D gene is TRBD1 (5 bases). The V gene's germline CDR1 is LNHDA and CDR2 SQIVND (reference sequence). The CDR3 totals 14 residues. V shed 7 bases and J shed 0 bases, with 12 bases lying between them. Written as DNA, the CDR3 is TGTGCCAGTACCGACAGCCAAGCTAACTATGGCTACACCTTC. The encoded protein is CASTDSQANYGYTF. Full variable domain (rest looked up from reference TRBV19 and TRBJ1-2): DGGITQSPKYLFRKEGQNVTLSCEQNLNHDAMYWYRQDPGQGLRLIYYSQIVNDFQKGDIAEGYSVSREKKESFPLTVTSAQKNPTAFYLCASTDSQANYGYTFGSGTRLTVV.

The chain is built from TRBV4-3 and TRBJ2-3; D uncertain. The CDR3 contains 15 residues. In germline, CDR1 is LGHNA, CDR2 YSLEER. V lost 0 bases and J lost 2, with 9 bases in between. The CDR3 is CASSQDQDTTDTQYF. The CDR3 DNA follows: TGCGCCAGCAGCCAAGATCAGGATACCACAGATACGCAGTATTTT.

J is TRBJ2-5 and V is TRBV28; TRBD2 might be the D (5 bases). Trimming took off 4 bases at V and 1 base at J, with 16 bases between the two ends. This CDR3 is built from 16 residues. Germline CDR1 MDHEN, CDR2 SYDVKM. The CDR3 loop reads CASSSNGGLPQETQYF. CDR3 nucleotides: TGTGCCAGCAGTTCGAATGGCGGGCTTCCCCAAGAGACCCAGTACTTC.

Comment on this clone: This specimen includes other DNA sequences encoding the same CDR3. The chain is built from TRBV27 and TRBJ2-7, with D perhaps TRBD1 (5 bases). The CDR3 has 14 residues. V was trimmed by 0 bases and J by 1 base, leaving 7 bases between them. CDR1 is MNHEY and CDR2 is SMNVEV in the germline V gene (reference sequence). The CDR3 region has the DNA TGTGCCAGCAGTTTATCTCCAGGGTCCTACGAGCAGTACTTC. Translation gives CASSLSPGSYEQYF.

The rearrangement uses TRBV28 and TRBJ2-5; D gene uncertain. The CDR3 sequence is 16 residues long. Trimming stripped 2 bases from V and 2 bases from J, with 15 bases between. Germline V CDR1 and CDR2: MDHEN, SYDVKM. The CDR3 spells CASSLKYLRRQETQYF. The CDR3 DNA reads TGTGCCAGCAGTTTAAAATACCTTAGGCGGCAAGAGACCCAGTACTTC.

The J gene is TRBJ1-2, the V gene TRBV6-5; D might be TRBD1 (5 bases). Looked up from germline, CDR1 is MNHEY and CDR2 is SVGAGI. The germline V and J ends were trimmed by 0 bases and 6 bases, with 11 bases remaining between them. The CDR3 loop spans 14 amino acids. The CDR3 region is CASSYSEGFNGYTF. CDR3 DNA: TGTGCCAGCAGTTACTCGGAGGGGTTTAATGGCTACACCTTC.

Notes on this clone: Additional DNA sequences in this sample encode the identical CDR3. The chain joins TRBV19 to TRBJ1-5; D is undetermined. This CDR3 is 13 amino acids long. With 1 base removed from V and 1 base from J, the gap between germline ends came to 2 bases. Germline V gene sequence: CDR1 LNHDA, CDR2 SQIVND (reference sequence). The DNA for the CDR3 is TGTGCCAGTAGTATAGCGAGCAATCAGCCCCAGCATTTT. It encodes CASSIASNQPQHF.

The chain combines TRBV28 with TRBJ2-7; 11 nucleotides align to TRBD1. Germline V lookup: CDR1 MDHEN, CDR2 SYDVKM. V trimming: 5 bases; J trimming: 3 bases; junction bases outside the gene matches: 15. This CDR3 has 18 amino acids. CDR3 region: CASSPTPGKDRGLYEQYF. The CDR3 DNA is TGTGCCAGCAGTCCGACTCCTGGAAAGGACAGGGGGCTCTACGAGCAGTACTTC. The variable domain in full, with the rest retrieved from reference TRBV28 and TRBJ2-7, is DVKVTQSSRYLVKRTGEKVFLECVQDMDHENMFWYRQDPGLGLRLIYFSYDVKMKEKGDIPEGYSVSREKKERFSLILESASTNQTSMYLCASSPTPGKDRGLYEQYFGPGTRLTVT.

Points on this clone: Other DNA sequences in the same sample also yield this CDR3. The J gene is TRBJ2-2, the V gene TRBV9; D ambiguous. The V gene's germline CDR1 is SGDLS and CDR2 YYNGEE. CDR3 size: 12 residues. The V and J ends lost 2 bases and 8 bases respectively, with 7 bases between them. The CDR3 coding sequence is TGTGCCAGCAGCGTTCTCGGGGGGGAGCTGTTTTTT. It specifies CASSVLGGELFF.

The rearrangement links TRBV29-1 to TRBJ2-7; 7 bases line up with TRBD1. V shed 1 base and J 2 bases; nucleotides not matched to a gene: 5. CDR3 length: 14 residues. Germline lookup yields CDR1 SQVTM and CDR2 ANQGSEA. The CDR3 loop is CSVEGGGKPYEQYF. CDR3 sequence (DNA): TGCAGCGTTGAAGGAGGGGGCAAACCCTACGAGCAGTACTTC.

The chain links TRBV15 to TRBJ2-1; 10 bases match TRBD2. The germline gives CDR1 LNHNV, CDR2 YYDKDF (reference sequence). The CDR3 is 20 residues long. V lost 0 bases, J lost 4 bases, and 15 bases stayed unmatched. CDR3 sequence reads: CATSRDRLAGVSIQYNEQFF. CDR3 nucleotides: TGTGCCACCAGCAGAGATCGTCTAGCGGGAGTGTCGATCCAGTACAATGAGCAGTTCTTC.

The chain joins TRBV7-9 to TRBJ2-7, with TRBD2 matching 14 bases. Germline CDR1 and CDR2: SEHNR and FQNEAQ (reference sequence). This CDR3 is 18 amino acids long. J was trimmed by 3 bases and V by 6 bases; bases with no gene match: 13. The CDR3 bases are TGTGCCAGCAGGACCGGCGGGACTAGCGGGAGTGATGTCTACGAGCAGTACTTC. Its protein product is CASRTGGTSGSDVYEQYF.

The table lists this clone with a few counts. The chain uses TRBV27 and TRBJ2-7, with D possibly being TRBD1 or TRBD2 (7 bases each). Germline V gene data show CDR1 as MNHEY and CDR2 as SMNVEV (reference sequence). The CDR3 consists of 13 residues. V was shortened by 7 bases and J by 5 bases, with 15 bases between the two germline ends. The CDR3 sequence: CASIGRGGHEQYF. The CDR3 coding sequence is TGTGCCAGCATCGGCAGGGGGGGCCACGAGCAGTACTTC.

The chain employs TRBV11-2 and TRBJ2-7; D is possibly TRBD1 (6 bases). Trimming removed 0 bases from V and 0 bases from J, with 9 bases in between. Germline V CDR1 and CDR2: SGHAT, FQNNGV. The CDR3 consists of 15 residues. The CDR3 nucleotides read TGTGCCAGCAGCTTAGACAGGGGCCCCTCCTACGAGCAGTACTTC. Protein product: CASSLDRGPSYEQYF.

This clone occurred once. CDR3 in amino acids: CASSQPQGFTEAFF. As DNA, the CDR3 is TGTGCCAGCAGCCAACCCCAGGGTTTTACTGAAGCTTTCTTT. V gene TRBV14 combines with J gene TRBJ1-1; tentatively, D is TRBD1 (5 bases). Germline V gene data show CDR1 as SGHDN and CDR2 as FVKESK. The CDR3 contains 14 residues. Between the trimmed V and J ends, which lost 2 bases and 5 bases, there was a span of 12 bases.

This chain links TRBV9 with TRBJ1-2; possible D gene TRBD1, 6 bases. The CDR3 contains 14 residues. Germline V CDR1 and CDR2: SGDLS, YYNGEE. Between the trimmed V and J ends, which lost 3 bases and 7 bases, there was a span of 16 bases. CDR3 loop: CASSAVDSPLGYTF. CDR3 nucleotide sequence: TGTGCCAGCAGCGCGGTGGACAGTCCGCTTGGCTACACCTTC. The full variable domain, its missing parts supplied by reference TRBV9 and TRBJ1-2, is DSGVTQTPKHLITATGQRVTLRCSPRSGDLSVYWYQQSLDQGLQFLIQYYNGEERAKGNILERFSAQQFPDLHSELNLSSLELGDSALYFCASSAVDSPLGYTFGSGTRLTVV.

The genes are TRBV7-9 and TRBJ2-3; TRBD2 is a possible D gene (5 bases). V gave up 10 bases and J gave up 0 bases, with 14 bases separating them. Germline V gene lookup returns CDR1 SEHNR and CDR2 FQNEAQ (reference sequence). The CDR3 covers 14 residues. Here the CDR3 reads CATSETGSTDTQYF. DNA of the CDR3: TGTGCCACCTCCGAGACGGGGAGCACAGATACGCAGTATTTT.

This clone was seen just once. The chain combines TRBV2 with TRBJ2-1; the D is unclear. The germline gives CDR1 SNHLY, CDR2 FYNNEI. This CDR3 spans 13 amino acids. V was pared by 4 bases and J by 3 bases, with 7 bases between. The CDR3 DNA reads as TGTGCCAGCAGTGGTGCGGTCTACAATGAGCAGTTCTTC. Amino acid sequence: CASSGAVYNEQFF.

This clone was counted once. V usage is TRBV13 and J usage is TRBJ2-3; a weak D match, TRBD2 (6 bases). From germline, CDR1 is PRHDT and CDR2 FYEKMQ (reference sequence). The CDR3 consists of 17 residues. The germline V and J ends were trimmed by 5 bases and 4 bases, with 22 bases remaining between them. The CDR3 nucleotides are TGTGCCAGCAGCGCAATAGGGGAGGCAGGGTCCTCAGATACGCAGTATTTT. Translation gives CASSAIGEAGSSDTQYF.

The chain uses TRBV11-2 and TRBJ2-1, with D perhaps matching TRBD2 (6 bases). Germline values: CDR1 SGHAT, CDR2 FQNNGV. The CDR3 totals 16 residues. Trimming took 1 base from V and 2 from J, leaving 12 bases between them. CDR3 residues: CASSLVGGNPYNEQFF. The CDR3 DNA sequence: TGTGCCAGCAGCTTAGTAGGCGGGAACCCCTACAATGAGCAGTTCTTC.

This chain uses TRBV28 with TRBJ1-4; tentative D call: TRBD1 (5 bases). The CDR3 is 16 residues long. Germline lookup yields CDR1 MDHEN and CDR2 SYDVKM. V gave up 3 bases and J gave up 8 bases, with 19 bases separating them. The CDR3 reads CASSLRAYGAFEKLFF. Here the CDR3 DNA reads TGTGCCAGCAGTTTGAGGGCTTACGGGGCGTTCGAAAAACTGTTTTTT.

This clone was seen only once. This chain links TRBV11-2 with TRBJ1-4; no reliable D call. Trimming shortened V by 0 bases and J by 3 bases, and 11 bases separated the two germline ends. Per the germline V gene, CDR1 is SGHAT and CDR2 is FQNNGV. This CDR3 spans 16 amino acids. The CDR3 nucleotides are TGTGCCAGCAGCTTAGAGTCGGTGGTAGCTAATGAAAAACTGTTTTTT. Its translation: CASSLESVVANEKLFF.

As regards this clone: Other DNA sequences of this sample code for an identical CDR3. The rearrangement joins TRBV5-6 to TRBJ2-1; D might be TRBD2 (5 bases). CDR1 and CDR2 from the germline V gene are SGHDT and YYEEEE. This CDR3 contains 14 residues. V lost 0 bases and J 1 base, leaving 5 bases between the germline ends. The CDR3 coding sequence is TGTGCCAGCAGCTTGGCGGGGTCCTACAATGAGCAGTTCTTC. Amino acid sequence: CASSLAGSYNEQFF.

V and J are TRBV4-1 and TRBJ2-1; TRBD2 matches at 8 bases. CDR1 is MGHRA, CDR2 YSYEKL, per germline. V shed 3 bases, J shed 1 base, and the junction held 5 bases outside the gene matches. The CDR3 consists of 16 residues. In DNA, the CDR3 is TGCGCCAGCAGCCAGGATAGCGGGACTTCCTACAATGAGCAGTTCTTC. Encoded protein: CASSQDSGTSYNEQFF.